This T cell receptor (beta chain) was retrieved from a study of blood T cells in healthy people across ages. Total RNA was isolated from each sample in quantities of at least 5 micrograms. For the second PCR, which ran for roughly 6 to 12 cycles, a sample-barcoded 5' primer and a J-beta primer mix were used. TCRdb re-derived calls from the 5' RACE reads in MiXCR, one entry per CDR3 protein. The table lists fewer than 1,200,000 distinct CDR3 sequences, almost 25% of them singletons. General study results and limits: Without sorted subsets, naive and antigen-experienced compartments could not be conclusively compared.

This clonotype has more than one count but fewer than ten. Its antigen is still unknown. The CDR3 is made up of 13 amino acids. Germline V gene data show CDR1 as SGHDN and CDR2 as FVKESK. Deletions cut 4 bases from V and 0 bases from J, with 6 bases between. The sample was also linked to a second study, of T cells of mothers and their children. Per that study: In this cohort, donors were three healthy Caucasian mothers plus their six children. Within related and unrelated pairs, thymic selection shapes TCR recombination output in a similar way.

The sequenced sample consisted of blood. The rearrangement links TRBV14 to TRBJ2-5; D ambiguous. This sequence originates from a girl aged 2-10 years in good health. This CDR3 reads CASSRWYQETQYF. CDR3 coding DNA: TGTGCCAGCAGCCGATGGTACCAAGAGACCCAGTACTTC.